These 8 T cell receptor beta chains originate from one sample sequenced in a study of shared clonotypes between healthy human individuals. Assay used: immunoSEQ multiplex PCR; TCRdb lists only in-frame clones, some missing. The table includes some 2,000,000 clones, around 95% detected once. The sequencing sample was made of naive CD4+ T cells sorted from blood. The subset: CD45RA+ positively selected. The receptors were gathered from a man aged 18-30 years in good health.

This clone was observed a single time. This chain joins TRBV10-3 and TRBJ1-4; unclear D gene. Trimming left V 1 base short and J 3 bases short, with 9 bases between. CDR1 is ENHRY, CDR2 SYGVKD, per germline. This CDR3 spans 15 amino acids. The CDR3 here is CAISEFEGPNEKLFF. In DNA, the CDR3 is TGTGCCATCAGTGAGTTTGAAGGACCTAATGAAAAACTGTTTTTT.

V gene TRBV7-9 combines with J gene TRBJ1-2; 8 positions agree with TRBD1. This CDR3 region has 15 residues. Trimming at V came to 5 bases and at J to 3 bases, leaving 8 bases not matched to a gene. Germline V gives CDR1 SEHNR, CDR2 FQNEAQ (reference sequence). CDR3 sequence: CASSPSDRGHYGYTF. The CDR3 DNA sequence: TGTGCCAGCAGCCCTAGCGACAGGGGACACTATGGCTACACCTTC.

This clone occurred a few times. The chain couples TRBV27 to TRBJ1-5; 7 bases are a match to TRBD1. V lost 5 bases, J lost 10 bases, and 8 bases stayed unmatched. This CDR3 contains 13 residues. Germline V gene sequence: CDR1 MNHEY, CDR2 SMNVEV (reference sequence). As DNA, the CDR3 is TGTGCCAGCAGTCAGGGGGTAACTACTCCCCAGCATTTT. It yields the protein CASSQGVTTPQHF.

CDR3 protein: CASSEATDYEQYF. CDR3 nucleotide sequence: TGTGCCAGCAGTGAAGCGACAGACTACGAGCAGTACTTC. V and J are TRBV6-1 and TRBJ2-7; maybe TRBD1 (5 bases). CDR3 size: 13 residues. Trimming stripped 0 bases from V and 3 bases from J, with 6 bases between. CDR1 and CDR2 (germline): MNHNS, SASEGT.

This rearrangement joins TRBV5-4 to TRBJ2-7; the D is unclear. The ends were cut back, 1 base at V and 4 bases at J, with 6 bases in the middle. Germline assignment: CDR1 SGHNT and CDR2 YYREEE (reference sequence). The CDR3 covers 12 residues. CDR3: CASSLYAYEQYF. The CDR3 DNA is TGTGCCAGCAGCTTGTACGCTTACGAGCAGTACTTC. Together with reference TRBV5-4 and TRBJ2-7, the CDR3 gives the full variable domain: ETGVTQSPTHLIKTRGQQVTLRCSSQSGHNTVSWYQQALGQGPQFIFQYYREEENGRGNFPPRFSGLQFPNYSSELNVNALELDDSALYLCASSLYAYEQYFGPGTRLTVT.

On this clone itself: No DNA is shown, since the ends of the CDR3 on it are uncertain; the CDR3 is the one TCRdb lists. This chain connects TRBV10-1 to TRBJ2-3; the table's D call, TRBD2, has no DNA check behind it. The CDR3 region is 14 residues in length, termini included. Germline V lookup: CDR1 WNHNN, CDR2 SYGVQD (reference sequence). This CDR3 is CASSSSGGKNTQYF.

J is TRBJ1-2 and V is TRBV6-6; TRBD1 is a possible D gene (6 bases). This CDR3 is built from 14 residues. Germline-derived CDR1 and CDR2 are MNHNY and SVGAGI (reference sequence). V was trimmed by 1 base and J by 8 bases, leaving 14 bases between them. Written as DNA, the CDR3 is TGTGCCAGCAGTTACTTGCCACTGGGGGGCGGCTACACCTTC. Translated: CASSYLPLGGGYTF.

CDR3 bases: TGTGCCAGCAGACCGGGATCTTATAATTCACCCCTCCACTTT. Its translation is CASRPGSYNSPLHF. V usage is TRBV25-1 and J usage is TRBJ1-6, with D unclear. V gave up 6 bases and J gave up 4 bases, with 10 bases separating them. The germline V gene has CDR1 MGHDK and CDR2 SYGVNS. The CDR3 is 14 residues long.